These 10 T cell receptor beta chains were all obtained from the same sample, sequenced in a study of blood T cell repertoires in COVID-19. Sequenced by immunoSEQ multiplex PCR; TCRdb stores in-frame clones only, minus some. Of around 16,000 clones detected, less than 90% appear once; the ten largest clones hold approximately 15%. The material sequenced was peripheral blood. All receptors derive from a human donor in a cohort sampled during active COVID-19.

The chain is built from TRBV5-5 and TRBJ1-4, with 7 bases identical to TRBD1. The CDR3 totals 17 residues. The V gene end was trimmed by 2 bases and the J gene end by 7 bases; junction bases not matched to a gene: 14. In germline, CDR1 is SGHKS, CDR2 YYEKEE (reference sequence). The CDR3 DNA is TGTGCCAGCAGCTTCGCGACCCAGGGGGGAGTGGGTGAAAAACTGTTTTTT. As protein: CASSFATQGGVGEKLFF.

In its sample, this clone was seen once. This chain joins TRBV9 and TRBJ2-7; maybe TRBD1 (5 bases). Germline lookup yields CDR1 SGDLS and CDR2 YYNGEE. Trimming stripped 3 bases from V and 3 bases from J, with 13 bases between. This CDR3 contains 14 residues. The DNA for the CDR3 is TGTGCCAGCAGCGCCCACGTAACAGGCTACGAGCAGTACTTC. This encodes CASSAHVTGYEQYF. The variable domain in full, with the rest retrieved from reference TRBV9 and TRBJ2-7, is DSGVTQTPKHLITATGQRVTLRCSPRSGDLSVYWYQQSLDQGLQFLIQYYNGEERAKGNILERFSAQQFPDLHSELNLSSLELGDSALYFCASSAHVTGYEQYFGPGTRLTVT.

This clone turned up a few times. V and J are TRBV19 and TRBJ2-5; D possibly corresponds to TRBD1 (6 bases). The V end was cut by 5 bases, the J end by 9 bases, with 10 bases between. The germline V gene has CDR1 LNHDA and CDR2 SQIVND (reference sequence). This CDR3 comprises 11 residues. The CDR3 reads CASSPGDSQYF. The CDR3 DNA follows: TGTGCCAGTAGTCCAGGGGATTCCCAGTACTTC. Together with reference TRBV19 and TRBJ2-5, the CDR3 gives the full variable domain: DGGITQSPKYLFRKEGQNVTLSCEQNLNHDAMYWYRQDPGQGLRLIYYSQIVNDFQKGDIAEGYSVSREKKESFPLTVTSAQKNPTAFYLCASSPGDSQYFGPGTRLLVL.

The V call is TRBV6-5, the J call TRBJ1-1; D possibly corresponds to TRBD1 (6 bases). The germline V and J ends were trimmed by 6 bases and 1 base, with 9 bases remaining between them. The germline CDR1 and CDR2 sequences are MNHEY and SVGAGI. The CDR3 contains 13 residues. The CDR3 DNA is TGTGCCAGCAGCTGGGGGCAGAACACTGAAGCTTTCTTT. This gives the protein CASSWGQNTEAFF.

The rearrangement links TRBV4-3 to TRBJ1-4; D is undetermined. Trimming removed 4 bases from V and 5 bases from J, with 11 bases in between. From germline, CDR1 is LGHNA and CDR2 YSLEER. The CDR3 contains 14 residues. The DNA of the CDR3 is TGCGCCAGCAGCCCTGACACCGTAAATGAAAAACTGTTTTTT. It yields the protein CASSPDTVNEKLFF.

This chain connects TRBV14 to TRBJ2-3; 7 bases line up with TRBD1. After removal of 3 bases from V and 4 bases from J, the junction contained 10 bases not matched to a gene. The CDR3 runs 16 residues. The V gene's germline CDR1 is SGHDN and CDR2 FVKESK. The CDR3 loop reads CASSQLGGSLPDTQYF. Written as DNA, the CDR3 is TGTGCCAGCAGCCAGTTAGGGGGCAGTCTTCCAGATACGCAGTATTTT.

This clone occurred a few times. V usage is TRBV5-1 and J usage is TRBJ1-6, with no clear D. CDR1 is SGHRS and CDR2 is YFSETQ in the germline V gene. There are 14 residues in the CDR3. Trimming took 4 bases from V and 12 from J, leaving 17 bases between them. CDR3 coding DNA: TGCGCCAGCAGCATCGGGAGCCGACGAGGACCCCTCCACTTT. It is translated as CASSIGSRRGPLHF.

This chain uses TRBV6-4 with TRBJ2-6; D not resolved. Germline lookup yields CDR1 MRHNA and CDR2 SNTAGT. Trimming left V 4 bases short and J 2 bases short, with 6 bases between. The CDR3 is made up of 14 amino acids. The CDR3 region is CASSVSPGANVLTF. The CDR3 DNA reads as TGTGCCAGCAGTGTTAGCCCTGGGGCCAACGTCCTGACTTTC.

The chain joins TRBV5-8 to TRBJ2-5; unclear D gene. Trimming stripped 3 bases from V and 10 bases from J, with 16 bases between. CDR3 length: 13 residues. Germline CDR1 is SGHTS and CDR2 is YDEGEE. The CDR3 sequence is CASSSLAQISQYF. The CDR3 coding sequence is TGTGCCAGCAGCTCATTGGCCCAGATAAGCCAGTACTTC. Drawing the rest from reference TRBV5-8 and TRBJ2-5, the complete variable domain is EAGVTQSPTHLIKTRGQQATLRCSPISGHTSVYWYQQALGLGLQFLLWYDEGEERNRGNFPPRFSGRQFPNYSSELNVNALELEDSALYLCASSSLAQISQYFGPGTRLLVL.

A few counts support this clone. V usage is TRBV3-1 (or the pseudogene TRBV3-2) and J usage is TRBJ1-5; D gene ambiguous. Looked up from germline, CDR1 is LGHDT and CDR2 is YNNKEL (reference sequence). The V end lost 0 bases, the J end lost 4 bases, and 4 bases lay between the germline ends. This CDR3 spans 13 amino acids. Here the CDR3 reads CASSQDVNQPQHF. The CDR3 coding sequence is TGTGCCAGCAGCCAAGATGTAAATCAGCCCCAGCATTTT.